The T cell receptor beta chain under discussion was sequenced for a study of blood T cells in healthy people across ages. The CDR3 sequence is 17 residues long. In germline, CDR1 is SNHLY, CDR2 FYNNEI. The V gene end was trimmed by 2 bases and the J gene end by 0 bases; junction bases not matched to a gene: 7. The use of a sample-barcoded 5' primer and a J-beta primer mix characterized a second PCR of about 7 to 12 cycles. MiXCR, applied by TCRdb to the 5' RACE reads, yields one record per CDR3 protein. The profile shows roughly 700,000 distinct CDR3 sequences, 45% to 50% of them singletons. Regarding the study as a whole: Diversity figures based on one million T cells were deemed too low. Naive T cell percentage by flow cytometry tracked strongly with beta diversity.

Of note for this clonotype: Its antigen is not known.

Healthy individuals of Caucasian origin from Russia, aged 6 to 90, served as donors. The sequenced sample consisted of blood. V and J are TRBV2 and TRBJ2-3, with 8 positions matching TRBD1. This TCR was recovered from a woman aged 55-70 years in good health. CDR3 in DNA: TGTGCCAGCAGTGAAAGGTGGCAGGGGGCGAGCACAGATACGCAGTATTTT. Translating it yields CASSERWQGASTDTQYF.